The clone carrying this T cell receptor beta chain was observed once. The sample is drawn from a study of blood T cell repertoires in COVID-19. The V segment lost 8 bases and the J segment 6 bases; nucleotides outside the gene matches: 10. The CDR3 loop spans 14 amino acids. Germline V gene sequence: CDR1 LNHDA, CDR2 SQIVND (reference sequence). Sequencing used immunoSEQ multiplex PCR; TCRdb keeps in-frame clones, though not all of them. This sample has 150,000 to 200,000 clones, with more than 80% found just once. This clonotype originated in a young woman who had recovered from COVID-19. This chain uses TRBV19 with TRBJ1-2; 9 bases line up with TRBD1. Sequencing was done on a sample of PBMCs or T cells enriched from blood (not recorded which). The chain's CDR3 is CASSMTGGQDGYTF. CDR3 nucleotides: TGTGCCAGTTCTATGACAGGGGGGCAGGATGGCTACACCTTC.